Below, one T cell receptor (beta chain) is given with its context. Method: immunoSEQ multiplex PCR; TCRdb's copy keeps in-frame clones and lacks some. The data show about 460,000 clones, about 88% seen once. Enrollees, about 18 to 89 years old, lived in 25 or so US areas. The data originate from a study of blood T cell repertoires in COVID-19. This CDR3 comprises 15 residues. Germline CDR1 is SGHTA and CDR2 is FQGNSA. Trimming took 5 bases from V and 2 from J; bases not matched to a gene: 5. The sequencing sample was made of PBMCs or T cells enriched from blood (not recorded which). The TCR was taken from an older woman who had recovered from COVID-19. The chain is built from TRBV7-2 and TRBJ2-1, with 8 bases identical to TRBD2. The CDR3 DNA sequence: TGTGCCAGCAGCCCCCACGGGGGGGCCTACAATGAGCAGTTCTTC. The encoded protein is CASSPHGGAYNEQFF. The full variable domain, its missing parts supplied by reference TRBV7-2 and TRBJ2-1, is GAGVSQSPSNKVTEKGKDVELRCDPISGHTALYWYRQSLGQGLEFLIYFQGNSAPDKSGLPSDRFSAERTGGSVSTLTIQRTQQEDSAVYLCASSPHGGAYNEQFFGPGTRLTVL.